This T cell receptor (beta chain) is drawn from a study of CD8 T cells in Susac syndrome (dated by TCRdb to between 2018 and 2021). Regarding the study in general: Among the sequenced Susac syndrome patients, five or six had clinically active disease and 8 or 9 were in clinical remission. At the time of blood withdrawal, Susac syndrome patients were either therapy-naive, taking corticosteroids (with some also receiving IVIg), or on IVIg alone. The study used repertoire sequencing to test whether antigen drove CD8+ T cell activation and differentiation in Susac syndrome. CD8+ T cell repertoire clonality was compared between 12 healthy donors, approximately 14 Susac syndrome patients and 15 or so multiple sclerosis patients.

RNA was extracted using the RNeasy kit, and roughly 0.45 to 1 ug of the RNA was reverse transcribed with random hexamers. TCR beta CDR3 regions were amplified with the immunoSEQ multiplex PCR assay covering 54 Vbeta and 13 Jbeta segments. Bias from PCR amplification was corrected by using a synthetic template baseline for primer optimization and for computational correction. For the original study's pipeline: Reads were annotated to V, D and J genes according to IMGT and were analyzed with immunoSEQ Analyzer, with only productive sequences retained. To calculate clonality, Shannon entropy was normalized by log2 of the number of productive unique sequences and then subtracted from one. Public and private clones were assessed among the 100 most prevalent clones of each patient and control. A clone was defined as Susac-specific if it was absent from the healthy and MS cohorts, from about a thousand published viral clones and from other ImmuneACCESS disease sequences. TCRdb reran the public reads through fastp at Q25 and MiXCR, keeping productive beta chains. Each record represents a unique CDR3 protein, reported with the most common genes and DNA among its rows. TCRdb, not the authors, supplied the V and J calls. Recorded for this sample are around 200,000 distinct CDR3 sequences; 95% of them occurred a single time. The top ten clonotypes cover approximately 0.16% of the sample.

Peripheral blood CD8+ and CD4+ T cells from healthy donors, Susac syndrome patients and multiple sclerosis patients were profiled by high-throughput TCR beta sequencing. Recently defined diagnostic criteria for definite or probable disease were met by the Susac syndrome patients. Bulk CD8+ and CD4+ T cells were purified by magnetic negative isolation, whereas CD8+ TEMRA cells were enriched by FACS. Blood was drawn into EDTA tubes, processed within 24 hours, and PBMCs were isolated by density gradient centrifugation. PBMCs intended for TCR sequencing were cryopreserved in liquid nitrogen and were subsequently thawed in a 37 degrees C water bath. Purity of sorted or isolated CD4+, CD8+ and CD8+ TEMRA cells was at least 90%. For this chain, trimming is 6 bases at the V end and 7 bases at the J end, and the number of junction bases without a gene match is 9. As encoded in the germline V gene, CDR1 is MNHEY while CDR2 is SVGAGI. The CDR3 measures 15 amino acids from cysteine to phenylalanine. CDR3 DNA only is kept here, 45 bases in frame from base 1.

Paper-wide results and their limitations: Susac syndrome CD8+ repertoires showed clonal expansion, highest in CD8+ TEMRA cells and greater in clinically active than remitting patients. In the total CD8+ and CD8+ TEMRA repertoires, 15 to 20 and five Susac-specific public clones, respectively, were identified. The TCR sequencing and HLA analysis was acknowledged to have included a relatively small number of individuals.

On this clonotype: What antigen it recognizes has not been identified. Within one base of it there is no much larger clone, and no base qualities were kept.

Material for sequencing was CD8+ T cells from PBMCs. The rearrangement joined TRBV6-5 to TRBJ1-2; TRBD1 fits 12 bases in the junction. This TCR was recovered from a human donor with Susac syndrome. The CDR3 reads as follows: CASRAPGQGASGYTF. The nucleotide sequence is given as TGTGCCAGCAGAGCGCCGGGACAGGGGGCTAGTGGCTACACCTTC.